These 17 T cell receptor beta chains were all obtained from the same sample, sequenced in a study of blood T cell repertoires in COVID-19. The table came from immunoSEQ multiplex PCR; TCRdb's copy has only in-frame clones and leaves some out. The sample includes 170,000 or so clones, less than 90% of them seen just once. Sequencing was done on a sample of PBMCs or T cells enriched from blood (not recorded which). Receptors were obtained from a woman aged 50 to 60 who had recovered from COVID-19.

This chain links TRBV5-1 with TRBJ2-2; D is perhaps TRBD1 (6 bases). Trimming removed 1 base from V and 1 base from J, with 11 bases in between. This CDR3 has 16 amino acids. The germline V gene encodes CDR1 SGHRS and CDR2 YFSETQ. CDR3 sequence reads: CASSLSPRGNTGELFF. In DNA form, the CDR3 reads TGCGCCAGCAGCTTGAGTCCCAGGGGGAACACCGGGGAGCTGTTTTTT. Full variable domain (remainder filled in from reference TRBV5-1 and TRBJ2-2): KAGVTQTPRYLIKTRGQQVTLSCSPISGHRSVSWYQQTPGQGLQFLFEYFSETQRNKGNFPGRFSGRQFSNSRSEMNVSTLELGDSALYLCASSLSPRGNTGELFFGEGSRLTVL.

The V gene is TRBV3-1 (or the pseudogene TRBV3-2), the J gene TRBJ2-3; possibly TRBD1 for D (5 bases). In germline, CDR1 is LGHDT, CDR2 YNNKEL (reference sequence). V lost 0 bases and J lost 8, with 15 bases in between. The CDR3 is 15 amino acids. CDR3 DNA sequence: TGTGCCAGCAGCCAAGATTTGACGGCGCAGGGTACGCAGTATTTT. Translated, it gives CASSQDLTAQGTQYF.

This chain links TRBV7-9 with TRBJ2-1, with a weak D call TRBD2 (6 bases). In germline, CDR1 is SEHNR, CDR2 FQNEAQ (reference sequence). V shed 3 bases and J shed 8 bases, with 14 bases lying between them. This CDR3 comprises 14 residues. CDR3 DNA sequence: TGTGCCAGCAGCTTGCGGCAGGGAGGCGATGAGCAGTTCTTC. Protein: CASSLRQGGDEQFF.

J is TRBJ2-2 and V is TRBV9; no clear D. The CDR3 covers 16 residues. The germline V gene encodes CDR1 SGDLS and CDR2 YYNGEE. Trimming took 3 bases from V and 0 from J, leaving 12 bases between them. CDR3: CASSATVPANTGELFF. The CDR3 DNA is TGTGCCAGCAGCGCCACGGTGCCCGCGAACACCGGGGAGCTGTTTTTT.

The chain employs TRBV24-1 and TRBJ1-2, with TRBD1 as a possible D gene (5 bases). The CDR3 is 15 amino acids. From germline, CDR1 is KGHDR and CDR2 SFDVKD. Trimming removed 8 bases at V and 5 bases at J, with 20 bases between. The CDR3, as DNA: TGTGCCACCACCGTGGGGGGACCGGGCCGGTATGGCTACACCTTC. It codes for CATTVGGPGRYGYTF.

The V call is TRBV13, the J call TRBJ2-7, with D perhaps TRBD2 (6 bases). V lost 5 bases and J lost 1, with 15 bases in between. Germline assignment: CDR1 PRHDT and CDR2 FYEKMQ (reference sequence). This CDR3 has 15 residues. DNA of the CDR3: TGTGCCAGCAGCGCGGGACTGCTACTTTCCTACGAGCAGTACTTC. It specifies CASSAGLLLSYEQYF. The full variable domain, with the rest looked up from reference TRBV13 and TRBJ2-7, is AAGVIQSPRHLIKEKRETATLKCYPIPRHDTVYWYQQGPGQDPQFLISFYEKMQSDKGSIPDRFSAQQFSDYHSELNMSSLELGDSALYFCASSAGLLLSYEQYFGPGTRLTVT.

The CDR3 DNA sequence: TGTGCCAGCTCACCGGCTAGCAGAAACACCGGGGAGCTGTTTTTT. Its protein is CASSPASRNTGELFF. This chain uses TRBV18 with TRBJ2-2, with a tentative D call TRBD2 (5 bases). CDR1 is KGHSH, CDR2 LQKENI, per germline. Trimming pared 3 bases from V and 2 bases from J, leaving 10 bases between. The CDR3 sequence is 15 residues long.

This clone appeared once. V and J are TRBV28 and TRBJ1-5; no clear D. The germline CDR1 and CDR2 sequences are MDHEN and SYDVKM. The CDR3 has 14 amino acids. Trimming pared 7 bases from V and 2 bases from J, leaving 12 bases between. CDR3 sequence reads: CASTRPLGNQPQHF. For the CDR3, the DNA is TGTGCCAGCACCCGACCGCTAGGCAATCAGCCCCAGCATTTT.

The V gene is TRBV2, the J gene TRBJ2-7; 7 bases agree with TRBD1. The CDR3 consists of 11 residues. The V and J ends lost 9 bases and 3 bases, in that order; junction bases with no gene match: 2. Germline-derived CDR1 and CDR2 are SNHLY and FYNNEI. DNA of the CDR3: TGTGCCAGGGGGACAGACTACGAGCAGTACTTC. Translated, it gives CARGTDYEQYF.

The V call is TRBV28, the J call TRBJ1-6; a weak D match, TRBD1 (5 bases). Germline lookup yields CDR1 MDHEN and CDR2 SYDVKM. CDR3 length: 16 amino acids. Trimming pared 8 bases from V and 6 bases from J, leaving 20 bases between. CDR3 in DNA: TGTGCCAGCGCCAATGGGGGGTTAATTGGTAATTCACCCCTCCACTTT. It translates to CASANGGLIGNSPLHF.

CDR3 in DNA: TGTGCCGCGCAACTTAGGGGGGGAAGGGGGAACACTGAAGCTTTCTTT. This sequence encodes CAAQLRGGRGNTEAFF. The rearrangement uses TRBV28 and TRBJ1-1, with a possible D match to TRBD1 (6 bases). From germline, CDR1 is MDHEN and CDR2 SYDVKM. V shed 11 bases and J shed 1 base, with 23 bases lying between them. The CDR3 has 16 residues.

This clone was found once. The CDR3 here is CASSLSGLSSYEQYF. In DNA form, the CDR3 reads TGTGCCAGCAGTTTATCGGGACTTAGCTCCTACGAGCAGTACTTC. V and J are TRBV27 and TRBJ2-7, with a tentative D call TRBD2 (6 bases). CDR1 is MNHEY and CDR2 is SMNVEV in the germline V gene (reference sequence). The CDR3 is 15 amino acids. Trimming removed 0 bases from V and 0 bases from J, with 9 bases in between.

This clone has only one observation. The V call is TRBV7-2, the J call TRBJ2-4, with 10 bases aligning to TRBD2. CDR1 SGHTA and CDR2 FQGNSA come from the germline V gene. The V and J ends lost 5 bases and 9 bases, in that order; junction bases with no gene match: 13. The CDR3 has 16 amino acids. CDR3 bases: TGTGCCAGCAGCCTGGCCCTAGCGGGAGATAATAGCATTCAGTACTTC. It codes for CASSLALAGDNSIQYF.

The V call is TRBV7-8, the J call TRBJ2-7; D is perhaps TRBD1 (6 bases). Germline-derived CDR1 and CDR2 are SGHVS and FQNEAQ. Trimming took off 5 bases at V and 5 bases at J, with 19 bases between the two ends. The CDR3 has 15 amino acids. CDR3 DNA: TGTGCCAGCAGCAAGGGCCAGGGGAATATCCACGAGCAGTACTTC. It translates to CASSKGQGNIHEQYF.

This chain uses TRBV18 with TRBJ2-6; 7 bases match TRBD1. The CDR3 has 18 residues. The J segment lost 0 bases and the V segment lost 4 bases, leaving 9 bases of the junction unmatched. Germline V CDR1 and CDR2: KGHSH, LQKENI. CDR3 sequence: CASSLLDRMSSGANVLTF. CDR3 coding DNA: TGTGCCAGCTCACTCCTGGACAGGATGAGCTCTGGGGCCAACGTCCTGACTTTC. Full variable domain (rest looked up from reference TRBV18 and TRBJ2-6): NAGVMQNPRHLVRRRGQEARLRCSPMKGHSHVYWYRQLPEEGLKFMVYLQKENIIDESGMPKERFSAEFPKEGPSILRIQQVVRGDSAAYFCASSLLDRMSSGANVLTFGAGSRLTVL.

The V gene is TRBV7-9, the J gene TRBJ2-3, with 9 bases that match TRBD2. Germline loops: CDR1 SEHNR, CDR2 FQNEAQ (reference sequence). The CDR3 is 18 amino acids. With V trimmed by 6 bases and J by 1 base, 14 bases remained unmatched. Here the CDR3 DNA reads TGTGCCAGCAGTACTAATAGCGGGAGTGCCTCCCGCACAGATACGCAGTATTTT. Translated: CASSTNSGSASRTDTQYF. The full variable domain, in which reference TRBV7-9 and TRBJ2-3 provide the parts outside the CDR3, is DTGVSQNPRHKITKRGQNVTFRCDPISEHNRLYWYRQTLGQGPEFLTYFQNEAQLEKSRLLSDRFSAERPKGSFSTLEIQRTEQGDSAMYLCASSTNSGSASRTDTQYFGPGTRLTVL.

This chain connects TRBV4-3 to TRBJ1-2, with 7 bases identical to TRBD1. Germline CDR1 reads LGHNA; CDR2 reads YSLEER. Trimming cost V 3 bases and J 7 bases; bases outside gene matches: 11. This CDR3 has 15 residues. CDR3 sequence: CASSQARGQYGGYTF. The CDR3, as DNA: TGCGCCAGCAGCCAGGCCCGGGGACAGTATGGTGGCTACACCTTC.